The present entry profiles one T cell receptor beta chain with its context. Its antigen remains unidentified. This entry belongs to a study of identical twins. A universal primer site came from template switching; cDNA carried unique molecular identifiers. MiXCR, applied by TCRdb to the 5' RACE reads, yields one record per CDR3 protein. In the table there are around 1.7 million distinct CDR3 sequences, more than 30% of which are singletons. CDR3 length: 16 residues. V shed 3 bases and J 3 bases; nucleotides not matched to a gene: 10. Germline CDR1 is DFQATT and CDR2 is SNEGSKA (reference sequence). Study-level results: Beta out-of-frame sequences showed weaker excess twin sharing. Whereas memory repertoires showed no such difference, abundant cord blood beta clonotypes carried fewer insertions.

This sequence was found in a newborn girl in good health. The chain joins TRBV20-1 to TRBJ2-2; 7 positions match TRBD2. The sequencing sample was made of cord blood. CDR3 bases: TGCAGTGCTAGGGCTAGCGGAAGACACTACACCGGGGAGCTGTTTTTT. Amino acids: CSARASGRHYTGELFF.